Each of the 22 T cell receptor beta chains below was sequenced from the same sample in a study of OX40 agonist ivuxolimab in advanced cancers. Using immunoSEQ multiplex PCR, the repertoire was profiled, and TCRdb retains in-frame clones only, with some absent. Among tens of thousands of clones listed, over 70% were seen once. The sample here was CD4+ or CD8+ T cells sorted from blood, taken in a trial of the OX40 agonist ivuxolimab. The source of these receptors is an adult with an advanced solid tumor such as melanoma, head and neck, liver or kidney cancer.

The rearrangement uses TRBV6-5 and TRBJ2-1; D is unresolved. CDR1 and CDR2 from the germline V gene are MNHEY and SVGAGI. The CDR3 extends over 12 amino acids. The V and J ends lost 2 bases and 9 bases respectively, with 8 bases between them. The CDR3 nucleotides read TGTGCCAGCAGTTACAATCTTGGTGAGCAGTTCTTC. Protein product: CASSYNLGEQFF.

CDR3 region: CASRRDRSTDTQYF. The CDR3 DNA reads as TGTGCCAGCCGACGGGACAGGAGCACAGATACGCAGTATTTT. The chain carries TRBV2 and TRBJ2-3; 8 nucleotides agree with TRBD1. After removal of 8 bases from V and 0 bases from J, the junction contained 4 bases not matched to a gene. CDR3 size: 14 residues. Germline-derived CDR1 and CDR2 are SNHLY and FYNNEI.

V usage is TRBV6-5 and J usage is TRBJ1-2; tentatively, D is TRBD1 (6 bases). V shed 7 bases and J shed 7 bases, with 16 bases lying between them. CDR3 size: 13 residues. CDR1 and CDR2 from the germline V gene are MNHEY and SVGAGI. CDR3 nucleotides: TGTGCCAGCACCCCAACAGGGTATCGTGGCTACACCTTC. Translation gives CASTPTGYRGYTF.

J is TRBJ2-7 and V is TRBV7-9; 8 bases align to TRBD1. V was pared by 1 base and J by 5 bases, with 7 bases of the junction left unmatched. Germline-derived CDR1 and CDR2 are SEHNR and FQNEAQ (reference sequence). The CDR3 totals 15 residues. CDR3 bases: TGTGCCAGCAGCTTAGGACAGGGGTTCTCGGACGAGCAGTACTTC. It yields the protein CASSLGQGFSDEQYF.

The chain employs TRBV5-6 and TRBJ1-1, with D unresolved. The CDR3 has 13 residues. Germline CDR1 is SGHDT and CDR2 is YYEEEE. V dropped 3 bases and J dropped 2 bases, with 8 bases sitting between them. The CDR3 DNA reads TGTGCCAGCAGCTATCTCACAAACACTGAAGCTTTCTTT. Translating it yields CASSYLTNTEAFF. The full variable domain, completed using reference TRBV5-6 and TRBJ1-1, is DAGVTQSPTHLIKTRGQQVTLRCSPKSGHDTVSWYQQALGQGPQFIFQYYEEEERQRGNFPDRFSGHQFPNYSSELNVNALLLGDSALYLCASSYLTNTEAFFGQGTRLTVV.

The rearrangement joins TRBV12-5 to TRBJ2-3, with TRBD2 as a possible D gene (6 bases). Germline V gene lookup returns CDR1 LGHNT and CDR2 FRNRAP. The V gene lost 7 bases and the J gene lost 2 bases, with 13 bases spanning the gap. This CDR3 is 14 amino acids long. The CDR3 region has the DNA TGTGCTAGTGCCGGGGGTCTGGCCACAGATACGCAGTATTTT. It codes for CASAGGLATDTQYF.

This chain links TRBV9 with TRBJ1-1; the match to TRBD1 covers 9 bases. The V and J ends lost 4 bases and 0 bases, in that order; junction bases with no gene match: 4. This CDR3 spans 15 amino acids. Germline V gene lookup returns CDR1 SGDLS and CDR2 YYNGEE. CDR3 nucleotide sequence: TGTGCCAGCAGCCCCCGGACAGGGGTGAACACTGAAGCTTTCTTT. As protein: CASSPRTGVNTEAFF.

The chain joins TRBV11-2 to TRBJ1-5; unclear D gene. Germline lookup yields CDR1 SGHAT and CDR2 FQNNGV. The CDR3 spans 12 residues. V lost 0 bases and J lost 11, with 8 bases in between. CDR3 residues: CASSLDNRAQHF. Here the CDR3 DNA reads TGTGCCAGCAGCTTAGATAACCGAGCCCAGCATTTT. Supplemented by reference TRBV11-2 and TRBJ1-5, the full variable domain reads EAGVAQSPRYKIIEKRQSVAFWCNPISGHATLYWYQQILGQGPKLLIQFQNNGVVDDSQLPKDRFSAERLKGVDSTLKIQPAKLEDSAVYLCASSLDNRAQHFGDGTRLSIL.

J is TRBJ2-1 and V is TRBV5-4, with TRBD2 identical over 10 bases. The CDR3 has 17 amino acids. V shed 4 bases, J shed 5 bases, and the junction held 12 bases outside the gene matches. Looked up from germline, CDR1 is SGHNT and CDR2 is YYREEE (reference sequence). CDR3 amino acids: CASSKSGGATSNNEQFF. The CDR3 region has the DNA TGTGCCAGCAGCAAGAGCGGGGGGGCCACGTCGAACAATGAGCAGTTCTTC.

This clone was recorded once. J is TRBJ2-3 and V is TRBV29-1; no clear D. V was pared by 7 bases and J by 5 bases, with 10 bases between. The CDR3 is made up of 11 amino acids. Looked up from germline, CDR1 is SQVTM and CDR2 is ANQGSEA. The CDR3 region is CSGQLEDTQYF. The CDR3 region has the DNA TGCAGCGGTCAGTTGGAAGATACGCAGTATTTT.

The V call is TRBV5-6, the J call TRBJ1-1, with 8 bases that match TRBD1. The trim removed 7 bases at V and 3 bases at J, leaving 5 bases unmatched. The CDR3 has 13 amino acids. Per the germline V gene, CDR1 is SGHDT and CDR2 is YYEEEE. CDR3 bases: TGTGCCAGCGGAACAGGGGGTGACACTGAAGCTTTCTTT. Its translation: CASGTGGDTEAFF.

This clone came up a few times. The V and J genes are TRBV4-1 and TRBJ1-5, with D perhaps matching TRBD1 (5 bases). Trimming cost V 2 bases and J 2 bases, with 10 bases left between them. Germline CDR1 and CDR2: MGHRA and YSYEKL. This CDR3 contains 15 residues. The CDR3 nucleotides read TGCGCCAGCAGCCAACAGGGTCAGGGCAATCAGCCCCAGCATTTT. Its translation: CASSQQGQGNQPQHF.

CDR3 region: CASSLVASTRTEAFF. The CDR3 DNA reads TGTGCCAGCAGCTTAGTTGCGAGTACAAGAACTGAAGCTTTCTTT. The chain couples TRBV7-2 to TRBJ1-1; D ambiguous. Between the trimmed V and J ends, which lost 1 base and 5 bases, there was a span of 14 bases. This CDR3 has 15 residues. Looked up from germline, CDR1 is SGHTA and CDR2 is FQGNSA.

CDR3 bases: TGTGCCAGCAGGGGGGCGGGGGTCACAGATACGCAGTATTTT. Its translation is CASRGAGVTDTQYF. The gene calls are TRBV4-2 and TRBJ2-3, with D possibly matching TRBD2 (7 bases). V lost 6 bases and J 2 bases, leaving 12 bases between the germline ends. The germline V gene encodes CDR1 LGHNA and CDR2 YNFKEQ. The CDR3 spans 14 residues.

This sequence joins TRBV15 and TRBJ2-7; D is possibly TRBD1 or TRBD2 (5 bases each). This CDR3 region has 18 residues. CDR1 is LNHNV and CDR2 is YYDKDF in the germline V gene (reference sequence). V shed 2 bases and J shed 3 bases, with 23 bases lying between them. The CDR3 DNA reads TGTGCCACCAGCAGATCCGCGGAAGGGGAGCCCCATCACTACGAGCAGTACTTC. This translates into CATSRSAEGEPHHYEQYF.

CDR3 coding DNA: TGTGCCAGCAGTTACTCAGACTACGGGAGTGAGCAGTTCTTC. The encoded protein is CASSYSDYGSEQFF. The rearrangement uses TRBV6-6 and TRBJ2-1; D may be TRBD2 (6 bases). Trimming removed 0 bases at V and 9 bases at J, with 12 bases between. The CDR3 is 14 amino acids. Germline loops: CDR1 MNHNY, CDR2 SVGAGI (reference sequence).

The chain couples TRBV27 to TRBJ2-2, with TRBD2 identical over 9 bases. V was pared by 5 bases and J by 6 bases, with 10 bases of the junction left unmatched. Germline CDR1 reads MNHEY; CDR2 reads SMNVEV (reference sequence). The CDR3 contains 16 residues. DNA for the CDR3: TGTGCCAGCAGTCAGGGACTAGCTCGCGGTGCCGGGGAGCTGTTTTTT. Translation gives CASSQGLARGAGELFF.

The chain combines TRBV19 with TRBJ2-7; 7 nucleotides match TRBD1. Germline V gene data show CDR1 as LNHDA and CDR2 as SQIVND (reference sequence). V trimming: 2 bases; J trimming: 4 bases; junction bases outside the gene matches: 14. This CDR3 is 17 amino acids long. CDR3 protein: CASSITRQGRSEYEQYF. CDR3 nucleotides: TGTGCCAGTAGTATAACCCGACAGGGCAGATCGGAGTACGAGCAGTACTTC.

V gene TRBV6-1 combines with J gene TRBJ1-1; 8 bases map to TRBD1. J lost 4 bases, V lost 3 bases, and 7 bases had no gene match. The CDR3 runs to 15 residues. CDR1 is MNHNS and CDR2 is SASEGT in the germline V gene. In DNA, the CDR3 is TGTGCCAGCAGTGAGACCGGACAGGGAGGCACTGAAGCTTTCTTT. Translation gives CASSETGQGGTEAFF.

V usage is TRBV18 and J usage is TRBJ2-1; D tentatively fits TRBD1 or TRBD2 (6 bases each). The V gene's germline CDR1 is KGHSH and CDR2 LQKENI. V lost 6 bases to trimming and J lost 8 bases, with 14 bases between them. This CDR3 region has 13 residues. The CDR3, as DNA: TGTGCCAGCTCGAACAGGGAGGACGATGAGCAGTTCTTC. This encodes CASSNREDDEQFF.

V is TRBV5-1 and J is TRBJ1-5; 7 bases fit TRBD1. The CDR3 is 15 residues long. From germline, CDR1 is SGHRS and CDR2 YFSETQ. Trimming at V came to 0 bases and at J to 5 bases, leaving 5 bases not matched to a gene. CDR3 sequence (DNA): TGCGCCAGCAGCTTGGGACAGGGTCCTTATCAGCCCCAGCATTTT. It specifies CASSLGQGPYQPQHF.

The V and J genes are TRBV5-4 and TRBJ2-1; 9 bases line up with TRBD1. The germline CDR1 and CDR2 sequences are SGHNT and YYREEE (reference sequence). This CDR3 contains 16 residues. After removal of 1 base from V and 3 bases from J, the junction contained 5 bases not matched to a gene. The DNA for the CDR3 is TGTGCCAGCAGCTTGTCAGGACAGGGGTTCTACAATGAGCAGTTCTTC. The encoded protein is CASSLSGQGFYNEQFF.